The 19 T cell receptor beta chains given below trace back to one sample, sequenced in a study of beta chain features in type 1 diabetes. Sequencing targeted expressed TCRB transcripts, as all isolated RNA had been reverse transcribed. Only in-frame clones appear in the TCRdb table, and some are missing; sequencing was by immunoSEQ multiplex PCR. The sample lists about 740,000 clones; 13% were seen once. Study-wide points: Among all four CD4+ subsets, Type 1 diabetes patients had TCRB CDR3s that were moderately but significantly shorter.

Their recognized antigens are unknown. Sequenced: naive CD4+ T cells from blood. Receptors originate from a man between 18 and 35 years old with type 1 diabetes.

This clone has more than one count but fewer than ten. The chain couples TRBV25-1 to TRBJ2-7, with a possible D match to TRBD1 (5 bases). Deletions cut 7 bases from V and 2 bases from J, with 9 bases between. The V gene's germline CDR1 is MGHDK and CDR2 SYGVNS. The CDR3 totals 12 residues. The CDR3 loop is CASTTAAYEQYF. Here the CDR3 DNA reads TGTGCCAGCACGACAGCCGCCTACGAGCAGTACTTC.

This clone occurred a few times. The V gene is TRBV18, the J gene TRBJ1-3; possibly TRBD1 for D (5 bases). This CDR3 has 17 residues. V was cut by 4 bases and J by 0 bases, with 16 bases left in between. Looked up from germline, CDR1 is KGHSH and CDR2 is LQKENI. CDR3 coding DNA: TGTGCCAGCTCACGGGCAGGGATTATCAGCTCTGGAAACACCATATATTTT. Amino acid sequence: CASSRAGIISSGNTIYF. The full variable domain, its missing parts supplied by reference TRBV18 and TRBJ1-3, is NAGVMQNPRHLVRRRGQEARLRCSPMKGHSHVYWYRQLPEEGLKFMVYLQKENIIDESGMPKERFSAEFPKEGPSILRIQQVVRGDSAAYFCASSRAGIISSGNTIYFGEGSWLTVV.

V is TRBV20-1 and J is TRBJ2-1, with D perhaps matching TRBD1 (6 bases). Between the trimmed V and J ends, which lost 6 bases and 10 bases, there was a span of 13 bases. Germline lookup yields CDR1 DFQATT and CDR2 SNEGSKA (reference sequence). This CDR3 comprises 11 residues. The CDR3 is CSAPGVDEQFF. The CDR3 DNA is TGCAGTGCCCCAGGGGTTGACGAGCAGTTCTTC.

This clone was seen only a few times. The chain has TRBV7-3 and TRBJ1-1; tentative D call: TRBD1 (5 bases). Trimming stripped 4 bases from V and 1 base from J, with 7 bases between. This CDR3 contains 13 residues. CDR1 and CDR2 from the germline V gene are SGHTA and FQGTGA. CDR3 sequence: CASSYQGNTEAFF. The CDR3 DNA reads TGTGCCAGCAGCTATCAGGGGAACACTGAAGCTTTCTTT.

The sample holds a few counts of this clone. The chain couples TRBV5-4 to TRBJ2-3, with D hard to call. The V end was cut by 4 bases, the J end by 4 bases, with 10 bases between. Germline CDR1 reads SGHNT; CDR2 reads YYREEE (reference sequence). The CDR3 has 13 amino acids. The CDR3: CASSPSGPDTQYF. CDR3 nucleotide sequence: TGTGCCAGCAGCCCCTCGGGTCCAGATACGCAGTATTTT.

The genes are TRBV5-1 and TRBJ2-5, with D perhaps given as TRBD1 or TRBD2 (5 bases each). The germline V gene encodes CDR1 SGHRS and CDR2 YFSETQ. The CDR3 is made up of 14 amino acids. V lost 2 bases, J lost 0 bases, and 8 bases lay in between. CDR3 loop: CASSFGGYQETQYF. DNA for the CDR3: TGCGCCAGCAGCTTTGGGGGTTACCAAGAGACCCAGTACTTC.

This clone was observed a handful of times. The chain couples TRBV9 to TRBJ1-2, with no clear D. From germline, CDR1 is SGDLS and CDR2 YYNGEE. The CDR3 is 15 amino acids. V lost 2 bases, J lost 0 bases, and 11 bases lay in between. CDR3 loop: CASSVRRSANYGYTF. CDR3 sequence (DNA): TGTGCCAGCAGCGTTCGACGGTCAGCTAACTATGGCTACACCTTC.

This chain connects TRBV9 to TRBJ1-2, with TRBD1 identical over 7 bases. The ends lost 3 bases at V and 7 bases at J; junction bases unmatched: 6. This CDR3 contains 13 residues. Germline V lookup: CDR1 SGDLS, CDR2 YYNGEE. Here the CDR3 DNA reads TGTGCCAGCAGCGCCAGGGGGGACGGTGGCTACACCTTC. Translation gives CASSARGDGGYTF.

The gene calls are TRBV29-1 and TRBJ1-4, with D hard to call. This CDR3 has 13 amino acids. Germline V gene sequence: CDR1 SQVTM, CDR2 ANQGSEA. The V end was cut by 4 bases, the J end by 7 bases, with 13 bases between. CDR3 nucleotides: TGCAGCGTTGTAGGCGGGGAAGGTGAAAAACTGTTTTTT. Its translation: CSVVGGEGEKLFF.

This clone was recorded at least ten times. The rearrangement uses TRBV14 and TRBJ2-1; D not certain. This CDR3 comprises 11 residues. Trimming cost V 5 bases and J 4 bases, with 3 bases left between them. Germline V gene sequence: CDR1 SGHDN, CDR2 FVKESK. The CDR3 DNA reads TGTGCCAGCAGCGGGTACAATGAGCAGTTCTTC. Its protein product is CASSGYNEQFF.

The chain joins TRBV30 to TRBJ2-3; D not certain. Trimming removed 7 bases from V and 3 bases from J, with 20 bases in between. This CDR3 has 15 residues. The V gene's germline CDR1 is GTSNPN and CDR2 SVGIG (reference sequence). CDR3: CASPIQASKTDTQYF. The CDR3 DNA reads as TGTGCCTCCCCCATCCAGGCTAGTAAAACAGATACGCAGTATTTT.

The rearrangement uses TRBV30 and TRBJ2-7, with a possible D match to TRBD1 (6 bases). CDR3 length: 13 amino acids. The V end lost 2 bases, the J end lost 6 bases, and 14 bases lay between the germline ends. Germline CDR1 and CDR2: GTSNPN and SVGIG (reference sequence). In nucleotides, the CDR3 is TGTGCCTGGAGTTTGAGGGGGTTGCCCGAGCAGTACTTC. Residues: CAWSLRGLPEQYF.

The table lists this clone with a few counts. This chain links TRBV11-3 with TRBJ2-1, with 12 bases identical to TRBD1. The V gene's germline CDR1 is SGHNT and CDR2 YENEEA. CDR3 length equals 16 residues. After removal of 3 bases from V and 9 bases from J, the junction contained 9 bases not matched to a gene. CDR3 loop: CASSFTGQGARGEQFF. In DNA form, the CDR3 reads TGTGCCAGCAGCTTTACGGGACAGGGGGCCAGGGGTGAGCAGTTCTTC.

A few counts support this clone. The junction shows a germline mismatch at one end, possibly a read error. The rearrangement uses TRBV2 and TRBJ1-2; no clear D. Germline V CDR1 and CDR2: SNHLY, FYNNEI. CDR3 length: 16 amino acids. CDR3 in DNA: TGTGCCAGCAGCGAAGTCCTGGGAGGAGGGAACTATGGCTACACCTTC. Translating gives CASSEVLGGGNYGYTF.

J is TRBJ1-5 and V is TRBV29-1, with D possibly matching TRBD1 (5 bases). In germline, CDR1 is SQVTM, CDR2 ANQGSEA. CDR3 size: 14 residues. With 4 bases removed from V and 0 bases from J, the gap between germline ends came to 10 bases. The CDR3 nucleotides read TGCAGCGTTGCCCTAGACAGTAGCAATCAGCCCCAGCATTTT. Protein sequence: CSVALDSSNQPQHF.

This clone occurred a few times. The chain employs TRBV4-1 and TRBJ1-1, with 9 bases lining up with TRBD1. Germline lookup yields CDR1 MGHRA and CDR2 YSYEKL. J gave up 2 bases and V 5 bases, and 6 bases lay outside the gene matches. The CDR3 runs to 15 residues. In nucleotides, the CDR3 is TGCGCCAGCAGCTCCCTGGGACAGGGCAACACTGAAGCTTTCTTT. This encodes CASSSLGQGNTEAFF.

This clone was seen more than once but under ten times. This chain links TRBV12-5 with TRBJ2-2; 8 bases align to TRBD2. Germline V gene sequence: CDR1 LGHNT, CDR2 FRNRAP. CDR3 length equals 16 residues. The trim removed 4 bases at V and 3 bases at J, leaving 7 bases unmatched. The CDR3 DNA follows: TGTGCTAGTGGTTCTTGGACTAGCTCAGACACCGGGGAGCTGTTTTTT. Encoded protein: CASGSWTSSDTGELFF.

This clone was seen more than once but under ten times. This chain uses TRBV4-1 with TRBJ2-3; D is uncertain. The V end was cut by 0 bases, the J end by 6 bases, with 7 bases between. Germline assignment: CDR1 MGHRA and CDR2 YSYEKL. This CDR3 contains 13 residues. The CDR3 nucleotides are TGCGCCAGCAGCCAAGATCCCTTGGATACGCAGTATTTT. This encodes CASSQDPLDTQYF.

This chain links TRBV7-2 with TRBJ1-6; 7 bases line up with TRBD1. The CDR3 extends over 15 amino acids. Unmatched junction bases numbered 7, after V lost 5 bases and J lost 6 bases. Germline V gene data show CDR1 as SGHTA and CDR2 as FQGNSA. This CDR3 is CASSPYRGGNSPLHF. The CDR3 DNA follows: TGTGCCAGCAGCCCCTACAGGGGTGGTAATTCACCCCTCCACTTT.